A selection of T cell receptor beta chains follows, all from one sample in a study of cytomegalovirus exposure and HLA in healthy donors. Assay used: immunoSEQ multiplex PCR; TCRdb lists only in-frame clones, some missing. Of some 100,000 clones in the sample, around 73% were seen once. The sample comprised PBMCs. The origin of the receptors is a man aged 40-55 years in good health and CMV-seronegative. Both conserved end residues are part of each CDR3. Fields, in order: CDR3 DNA, CDR3 protein, clone size, V gene, J gene, CDR3 length, D gene. The D gene is left open where the match is weak. Only some rows state a clone size, as once, few, many or a class for expanded clones.

TGCGCCAGCAGCTTGGGACAGGGTGGTAATCAGCCCCAGCATTTT	CASSLGQGGNQPQHF	.	TRBV5-1	TRBJ1-5	15	TRBD1
TGTGCCAGCAGTTTAACCCGCCGGGGTCTAGTAACCGAGCAGTACTTC	CASSLTRRGLVTEQYF	.	TRBV27	TRBJ2-7	16	.
TGTGCCAGCAGTTTAGCAATAACCACTAGCGGGGGAACCTACGAGCAGTACTTC	CASSLAITTSGGTYEQYF	.	TRBV27	TRBJ2-7	18	TRBD2
TGTGCCAGCAGCTTGGGGAGTGATTCTTGGTACGAGCAGTACTTC	CASSLGSDSWYEQYF	.	TRBV13	TRBJ2-7	15	.
TGTGCCAGCTCCCCCAAGGGGAAGAACGAGCAGTACTTC	CASSPKGKNEQYF	.	TRBV7-9	TRBJ2-7	13	.
TGTGCCACCAGCAGCCGCGACAGGGCCGATCAGCCCCAGCATTTT	CATSSRDRADQPQHF	.	TRBV15	TRBJ1-5	15	TRBD1
TGCGCCAGCAGCTTGGAACAGGTCACCGGGGAGCTGTTTTTT	CASSLEQVTGELFF	.	TRBV5-1	TRBJ2-2	14	.
TGTGCCAGCAGCGTCCCAGGGGCGGGTGGCGGTACTAACTATGGCTACACCTTC	CASSVPGAGGGTNYGYTF	few	TRBV9	TRBJ1-2	18	.
TGCGCCAGCAGCCTCGGGACAGGGATGACTGAAGCTTTCTTT	CASSLGTGMTEAFF	.	TRBV5-1	TRBJ1-1	14	TRBD1
TGTGCCAGCAGCCGACAGACAGGGGGCGCAGATGGCTACACCTTC	CASSRQTGGADGYTF	once	TRBV4-2	TRBJ1-2	15	TRBD1
TGTGCCAGCAGCTTAAAAGCAAACACTGAAGCTTTCTTT	CASSLKANTEAFF	.	TRBV7-8	TRBJ1-1	13	.
TGTGCCAGCACCGAGACAGGGGGCATTGGCTACACCTTC	CASTETGGIGYTF	.	TRBV28	TRBJ1-2	13	TRBD1
TGTGCCAGCAGCCGGGACCCCGGGGGGACTGAAGCTTTCTTT	CASSRDPGGTEAFF	.	TRBV11-2	TRBJ1-1	14	.
TGTGCCAGCAGCTCCGGGACAGGGGGGTTCATGAACACTGAAGCTTTCTTT	CASSSGTGGFMNTEAFF	.	TRBV5-4	TRBJ1-1	17	TRBD1
TGTGCCACCAGCAGGGCGGGGTCTGTGAACACTGAAGCTTTCTTT	CATSRAGSVNTEAFF	.	TRBV15	TRBJ1-1	15	.
TGCGCCAGCAGCCAAGATCAGGGAACGGCTGAAGCTTTCTTT	CASSQDQGTAEAFF	few	TRBV4-3	TRBJ1-1	14	.
TGCGCCAGCAGCTGGGGACAGGGGAGAGAGACCCAGTACTTC	CASSWGQGRETQYF	few	TRBV5-1	TRBJ2-5	14	TRBD1
TGTGCCAGCAGCATCCCAGTGGTAGAGACCCAGTACTTC	CASSIPVVETQYF	few	TRBV9	TRBJ2-5	13	.
TGCGCCAGCAGCTTGGCCCCGGGACTAGCGGCAGATACGCAGTATTTT	CASSLAPGLAADTQYF	.	TRBV5-1	TRBJ2-3	16	TRBD2
TGTGCCAGCAGCGTAGCTTCCTGGGCAGGGTCTCGTGGAAACACCATATATTTT	CASSVASWAGSRGNTIYF	.	TRBV9	TRBJ1-3	18	.
TGTGCCAGCAGCCCTGGGGGACTAGCGGGGCCGCGAAGAAGAGAGACCCAGTACTTC	CASSPGGLAGPRRRETQYF	.	TRBV7-9	TRBJ2-5	19	TRBD2
TGTGCCAGCAGTGTGGGTCAGGGCAGCTCCTACGAGCAGTACTTC	CASSVGQGSSYEQYF	.	TRBV27	TRBJ2-7	15	.
TGTGCCAGCAGCCCGGACAGGGCTGGGGCCAACGTCCTGACTTTC	CASSPDRAGANVLTF	.	TRBV7-3	TRBJ2-6	15	TRBD1
TGCGCCAGCAGCTATTGGGCTGGCCAGAGCTCTGGAAACACCATATATTTT	CASSYWAGQSSGNTIYF	.	TRBV5-1	TRBJ1-3	17	.
TGTGCCAGCAGTATCGGGACTAGCGGCCGTCCGACAGATACGCAGTATTTT	CASSIGTSGRPTDTQYF	.	TRBV7-3	TRBJ2-3	17	TRBD2
TGCGCCAGCAGCCAAAGCCCGAACGCTGAAGCTTTCTTT	CASSQSPNAEAFF	.	TRBV4-3	TRBJ1-1	13	.
TGCGCCAGCAGCCAAGATGGGACAGGGAATTCTGAAGCTTTCTTT	CASSQDGTGNSEAFF	.	TRBV4-3	TRBJ1-1	15	TRBD1
TGTGCCAGCAGTGAAGGTAGGAAGAGGGGCAATCAGCCCCAGCATTTT	CASSEGRKRGNQPQHF	.	TRBV2	TRBJ1-5	16	.
TGCGCCAGCAGCTTGGGGGACAGGGCGGATCAGCCCCAGCATTTT	CASSLGDRADQPQHF	.	TRBV5-1	TRBJ1-5	15	TRBD1
TGTGCCAGCAGCGAGGAGCGGGGTATCGACTTCTACAATGAGCAGTTCTTC	CASSEERGIDFYNEQFF	.	TRBV9	TRBJ2-1	17	TRBD2
TGTGCCAGCAGCGGGACAGGTTATGATCAGCCCCAGCATTTT	CASSGTGYDQPQHF	.	TRBV27	TRBJ1-5	14	TRBD1
TGTGCCAGTAGTCCCGTCGACAGAAACTATGGCTACACCTTC	CASSPVDRNYGYTF	.	TRBV19	TRBJ1-2	14	.
TGTGCCAGCAGCTTATTTAGGGGGAATGAGCAGTTCTTC	CASSLFRGNEQFF	.	TRBV11-3	TRBJ2-1	13	.
TGTGCCTGGAACGGGGCAGGGGGTTTCACAGATACGCAGTATTTT	CAWNGAGGFTDTQYF	.	TRBV30	TRBJ2-3	15	TRBD1
TGTGCCAGCAGCGAGGGACAGGGTATAAGCTACACCTTC	CASSEGQGISYTF	.	TRBV7-2	TRBJ1-2	13	TRBD1
TGTGCCAGCAGAGGAGCTGACAGCTCCTACGAGCAGTACTTC	CASRGADSSYEQYF	.	TRBV28	TRBJ2-7	14	.
TGTGCCAGCACCTTTACTAGCGGGGGGGCGAGGTCCTACAATGAGCAGTTCTTC	CASTFTSGGARSYNEQFF	.	TRBV7-2	TRBJ2-1	18	TRBD2
TGTGCCTGGAGTGTACAGGGGGACGGCTACACCTTC	CAWSVQGDGYTF	.	TRBV30	TRBJ1-2	12	TRBD1
TGTGCCCGCACGCTGGCGGGATCAGGGAGCGCAGATACGCAGTATTTT	CARTLAGSGSADTQYF	.	TRBV5-6	TRBJ2-3	16	.
TGTGCCAGCAGCAACCGGGACAGGGAAGAAGATACGCAGTATTTT	CASSNRDREEDTQYF	.	TRBV6-1	TRBJ2-3	15	TRBD1
TGTGCCAGCGGCGTAGAGGGGGATCCAGGCTACACCTTC	CASGVEGDPGYTF	.	TRBV9	TRBJ1-2	13	.
TGTGCCAGCAGCTTAGGGGGAGGGCAGCCCCAGCATTTT	CASSLGGGQPQHF	.	TRBV7-9	TRBJ1-5	13	.
TGTGCCAGCAGGAAGGACTCTACCTACGAGCAGTACTTC	CASRKDSTYEQYF	.	TRBV2	TRBJ2-7	13	.
TGTGCCAGCAGCGATACATGGAGGAGTAGAGGACAGCCCCAGCATTTT	CASSDTWRSRGQPQHF	.	TRBV7-3	TRBJ1-5	16	.
TGTGCCAGCAGTTCCCTCCGCAGGGCTGAGGAGACCCAGTACTTC	CASSSLRRAEETQYF	.	TRBV28	TRBJ2-5	15	.
TGTGCCAGCAGCCCCGGTACCGTTGCCGGGGAGCTGTTTTTT	CASSPGTVAGELFF	few	TRBV11-3	TRBJ2-2	14	.
TGTGCCAGCAGCCGGACTACCTACGAGCAGTACTTC	CASSRTTYEQYF	.	TRBV11-2	TRBJ2-7	12	.
TGTGCCAGCAAGGACCGGGACAGCAGCAATCAGCCCCAGCATTTT	CASKDRDSSNQPQHF	many	TRBV7-2	TRBJ1-5	15	TRBD1